This T cell receptor (beta chain) was retrieved from a study of T cell responses to AZD1222 COVID-19 vaccine. Notes on this clone: Its antigen is currently unknown.

Study-wide points: The donor cohort was predominantly white British with a female majority, and clonal diversity may have been underestimated.

V was trimmed by 2 bases and J by 6 bases, leaving 9 bases between them. The germline V gene encodes CDR1 SGHKS and CDR2 YYEKEE (reference sequence). This CDR3 has 13 residues. Clones were read by immunoSEQ multiplex PCR, and TCRdb kept only the in-frame ones, dropping some. The sample contains some 60,000 clones, approximately 92% of which appear only once. This specimen consisted of peripheral blood, obtained 28 days after the second AZD1222 dose. The gene calls are TRBV5-5 and TRBJ1-3; D may be TRBD1 (5 bases). The receptor was derived from an adult who received the AZD1222 COVID-19 vaccine. This CDR3 reads CASSFQGENTIYF. Here the CDR3 DNA reads TGTGCCAGCAGCTTCCAGGGAGAAAACACCATATATTTT.